A single sample gave rise to the 23 T cell receptor beta chains below, sequenced in a study of T cell responses to AZD1222 COVID-19 vaccine (dated by TCRdb to the early 2020s). Explained via the paper, the time point label denotes: about 28 days (+/-7) after the second vaccine dose. The library was made by the immunoSEQ multiplex PCR assay. The clones in this table, taken by TCRdb from immuneACCESS, are in-frame only. Not every clone is retained; where verified, under half of the shortfall comes from an unresolved V gene, and the cause of the rest is unknown. This sample has roughly 56,000 clones in its table, and about 81% of those were observed once. The ten largest account for 26% of the sample. This specimen was peripheral blood, taken 28 days after the second AZD1222 dose. These receptors all come from an adult who received the AZD1222 COVID-19 vaccine.

In its sample, this clone was seen a few times. The chain recombines TRBV29-1 with TRBJ2-7, with 8 bases aligning to TRBD1. Germline V gives CDR1 SQVTM, CDR2 ANQGSEA. This CDR3 contains 15 residues. V was pared by 6 bases and J by 0 bases, with 10 bases of the junction left unmatched. CDR3 nucleotides: TGCAGCGTCGCGACGAGGACAGGGTTCTCCTACGAGCAGTACTTC. Translating gives CSVATRTGFSYEQYF.

This chain connects TRBV3-1 (or the pseudogene TRBV3-2) to TRBJ1-3, with D maybe TRBD1 (6 bases). Trimming took off 4 bases at V and 0 bases at J, with 16 bases between the two ends. The CDR3 consists of 17 residues. CDR1 is LGHDT, CDR2 YNNKEL, per germline (reference sequence). The chain's CDR3 is CASSPPRTANSGNTIYF. In DNA, the CDR3 is TGTGCCAGCAGCCCGCCCAGGACAGCCAACTCTGGAAACACCATATATTTT.

V gene TRBV7-3 combines with J gene TRBJ1-1; D is perhaps TRBD1 (5 bases). The V end lost 2 bases, the J end lost 6 bases, and 10 bases lay between the germline ends. Per germline, CDR1 SGHTA and CDR2 FQGTGA. The CDR3 is 13 residues long. CDR3 bases: TGTGCCAGCAGCTTAGGGGGGGAATCTGAAGCTTTCTTT. Its protein product is CASSLGGESEAFF.

The J gene is TRBJ1-3, the V gene TRBV28; no clear D gene. Germline CDR1 reads MDHEN; CDR2 reads SYDVKM. Trimming shortened V by 3 bases and J by 0 bases, and 9 bases separated the two germline ends. The CDR3 consists of 15 residues. CDR3 loop: CASSFRRTSGNTIYF. The CDR3 coding sequence is TGTGCCAGCAGTTTCAGGCGAACCTCTGGAAACACCATATATTTT.

The chain uses TRBV29-1 and TRBJ1-5; D is undetermined. Trimming took off 4 bases at V and 2 bases at J, with 6 bases between the two ends. Germline CDR1 SQVTM, CDR2 ANQGSEA. The CDR3 runs to 12 residues. CDR3 in DNA: TGCAGCGTTGCCGGGGGCAATCAGCCCCAGCATTTT. The encoded protein is CSVAGGNQPQHF.

The chain links TRBV12-3 or TRBV12-4 to TRBJ2-7; no firm D call. Trimming shortened V by 3 bases and J by 6 bases, and 9 bases separated the two germline ends. The CDR3 extends over 12 amino acids. The CDR3 protein is CASSLEYGEQYF. The DNA for the CDR3 is TGTGCCAGCAGTTTGGAGTATGGCGAGCAGTACTTC.

The chain combines TRBV11-2 with TRBJ2-7, with D possibly being TRBD2 (5 bases). The CDR3 spans 12 residues. CDR1 and CDR2 (germline): SGHAT, FQNNGV. Trimming removed 5 bases at V and 4 bases at J, with 9 bases between. The CDR3 DNA sequence: TGTGCCAGCAGCCCGGACTTTTACGAGCAGTACTTC. Amino acids: CASSPDFYEQYF.

The chain carries TRBV6-2 or TRBV6-3 and TRBJ2-7; 14 nucleotides line up with TRBD2. Looked up from germline, CDR1 is MNHEY and CDR2 is SVGEGT. The CDR3 covers 18 residues. J gave up 2 bases and V 2 bases, and 8 bases lay outside the gene matches. CDR3 amino acids: CASSYPWTSGRLPYEQYF. CDR3 nucleotide sequence: TGTGCCAGCAGTTACCCCTGGACTAGCGGGAGGCTTCCCTACGAGCAGTACTTC.

This rearrangement joins TRBV7-9 to TRBJ1-2; D is uncertain. Germline V gene sequence: CDR1 SEHNR, CDR2 FQNEAQ (reference sequence). V was shortened by 4 bases and J by 4 bases, with 16 bases between the two germline ends. This CDR3 contains 15 residues. CDR3 in amino acids: CASSSWTRPGYGYTF. The CDR3 coding sequence is TGTGCCAGCAGCTCCTGGACCCGGCCAGGCTATGGCTACACCTTC. Looking up the rest from reference TRBV7-9 and TRBJ1-2 gives the full variable domain: DTGVSQNPRHKITKRGQNVTFRCDPISEHNRLYWYRQTLGQGPEFLTYFQNEAQLEKSRLLSDRFSAERPKGSFSTLEIQRTEQGDSAMYLCASSSWTRPGYGYTFGSGTRLTVV.

This chain connects TRBV6-5 to TRBJ2-7; 10 positions agree with TRBD2. After removal of 0 bases from V and 3 bases from J, the junction contained 5 bases not matched to a gene. Germline V gene lookup returns CDR1 MNHEY and CDR2 SVGAGI. This CDR3 comprises 16 residues. The CDR3 here is CASSYSRASGSYEQYF. The CDR3 nucleotides are TGTGCCAGCAGTTACTCGAGGGCTAGCGGGAGCTACGAGCAGTACTTC.

The J gene is TRBJ2-1, the V gene TRBV5-1, with 7 bases aligning to TRBD2. CDR1 SGHRS and CDR2 YFSETQ come from the germline V gene. The V gene end was trimmed by 4 bases and the J gene end by 7 bases; junction bases not matched to a gene: 11. The CDR3 has 15 residues. The CDR3 is CASSQPTSLGNEQFF. The CDR3 DNA reads TGCGCCAGCAGCCAGCCGACTAGCTTAGGGAATGAGCAGTTCTTC.

V and J are TRBV4-3 and TRBJ2-7; TRBD2 agrees at 7 bases. J gave up 3 bases and V 11 bases, and 19 bases lay outside the gene matches. The germline V gene encodes CDR1 LGHNA and CDR2 YSLEER. The CDR3 totals 16 residues. DNA of the CDR3: TGCGCCGGGGGAGGGTCTAGCGGCTTGTCGGACTACGAGCAGTACTTC. It specifies CAGGGSSGLSDYEQYF.

The chain joins TRBV4-3 to TRBJ2-1; 10 bases line up with TRBD2. The V segment lost 4 bases and the J segment 0 bases; nucleotides outside the gene matches: 9. The CDR3 covers 18 residues. Germline V gene data show CDR1 as LGHNA and CDR2 as YSLEER. The CDR3 region is CASSPGEREGGSYNEQFF. The CDR3 DNA is TGCGCCAGCAGCCCCGGAGAGCGGGAGGGCGGCTCCTACAATGAGCAGTTCTTC.

The rearrangement joins TRBV2 to TRBJ2-5; 8 positions agree with TRBD2. With 8 bases clipped from V and 4 bases from J, the junction kept 12 bases outside the gene matches. The CDR3 totals 15 residues. Germline V gives CDR1 SNHLY, CDR2 FYNNEI. DNA for the CDR3: TGTGCCAGCGAGGGGCGAGCGGGAGTCGGAGAGACCCAGTACTTC. It encodes CASEGRAGVGETQYF.

This chain connects TRBV6-5 to TRBJ1-1, with D possibly TRBD1 on 6 matching bases. Germline V gives CDR1 MNHEY, CDR2 SVGAGI. This CDR3 contains 15 residues. The V gene lost 2 bases and the J gene lost 4 bases, with 14 bases spanning the gap. The CDR3: CASSYKAGVGTEAFF. DNA of the CDR3: TGTGCCAGCAGTTACAAGGCAGGGGTGGGCACTGAAGCTTTCTTT.

This CDR3 is CASSPRGANTEAFF. In nucleotides, the CDR3 is TGCGCCAGCAGCCCCCGGGGGGCTAACACTGAAGCTTTCTTT. The V gene is TRBV5-1, the J gene TRBJ1-1; D is perhaps TRBD1 (6 bases). Looked up from germline, CDR1 is SGHRS and CDR2 is YFSETQ. There are 14 residues in the CDR3. With 4 bases removed from V and 2 bases from J, the gap between germline ends came to 12 bases.

This chain uses TRBV27 with TRBJ1-1, with 8 bases aligning to TRBD1. The CDR3 extends over 18 amino acids. CDR1 is MNHEY, CDR2 SMNVEV, per germline (reference sequence). Germline trimming cut 5 bases from V and 0 bases from J; bases unmatched to any gene: 14. For the CDR3, the DNA is TGTGCCAGCAGTCCCCCTCCCTGGGACAGGATCATGAACACTGAAGCTTTCTTT. Protein product: CASSPPPWDRIMNTEAFF.

This clone came up once. The rearrangement joins TRBV7-3 to TRBJ2-5; TRBD2 matches at 13 bases. After removal of 5 bases from V and 5 bases from J, the junction contained 5 bases not matched to a gene. The CDR3 totals 15 residues. CDR1 is SGHTA, CDR2 FQGTGA, per germline. CDR3 in amino acids: CASSRGLAGIETQYF. In DNA form, the CDR3 reads TGTGCCAGCAGCCGGGGACTAGCGGGAATTGAGACCCAGTACTTC.

A remark on this clone: One end of the junction varies from germline; a read error may be responsible. V and J are TRBV7-9 and TRBJ1-6; D perhaps matches TRBD1 (5 bases). The germline gives CDR1 SEHNR, CDR2 FQNEAQ (reference sequence). The CDR3 extends over 17 amino acids. The CDR3 DNA is TGTGCCAGCAGCGATATTAAGGCAGGGCCCTACAATTCACCCCTCCACTTT. It specifies CASSDIKAGPYNSPLHF.

The CDR3 is CASSTSGGSYNEQFF. The CDR3 nucleotides read TGTGCCAGCAGCACCAGCGGGGGCTCCTACAATGAGCAGTTCTTC. V usage is TRBV5-4 and J usage is TRBJ2-1; TRBD2 matches at 8 bases. V lost 4 bases to trimming and J lost 0 bases; unmatched junction nucleotides: 3. The CDR3 runs 15 residues. Germline lookup yields CDR1 SGHNT and CDR2 YYREEE (reference sequence).

This clone is categorized as medium-sized. This chain uses TRBV5-6 with TRBJ2-1; 10 nucleotides match TRBD2. Looked up from germline, CDR1 is SGHDT and CDR2 is YYEEEE. This CDR3 is built from 15 residues. After removal of 3 bases from V and 4 bases from J, the junction contained 4 bases not matched to a gene. The CDR3 protein is CASSWGTSVYNEQFF. DNA of the CDR3: TGTGCCAGCAGCTGGGGGACTAGCGTTTACAATGAGCAGTTCTTC.

This CDR3 reads CASSQLAGQPQETQYF. The CDR3 DNA sequence: TGTGCCAGCAGCCAACTAGCGGGACAACCTCAAGAGACCCAGTACTTC. The V and J genes are TRBV7-8 and TRBJ2-5, with TRBD2 matching over 10 bases. The CDR3 consists of 16 residues. Trimming removed 5 bases from V and 2 bases from J; junction bases left unmatched: 8. Germline lookup yields CDR1 SGHVS and CDR2 FQNEAQ.

J is TRBJ2-7 and V is TRBV10-3; 12 bases are shared with TRBD2. Germline values: CDR1 ENHRY, CDR2 SYGVKD. V trimming: 6 bases; J trimming: 0 bases; junction bases outside the gene matches: 6. The CDR3 spans 16 residues. As DNA, the CDR3 is TGTGCCATCAGCTTAGGACTAGCGGGGAGCTCCTACGAGCAGTACTTC. Its translation is CAISLGLAGSSYEQYF.